This T cell receptor beta chain is from a study of identical twins. Template switching (which added a universal primer site) was used, and cDNA carried unique molecular identifiers. TCRdb re-derived calls from the 5' RACE reads in MiXCR, one entry per CDR3 protein. The repertoire holds nearly 900,000 distinct CDR3 sequences, with roughly an eighth as singletons. Regarding the study as a whole: Shared out-of-frame alpha sequences (those common to twins) showed excess low generation probability. Partly confounded zero-insertion analyses could result from invariant MAIT and iNKT cells.

Note on this clonotype: Its antigen is not identified.

Among all donors, each was a healthy Caucasian. This sample also appeared in a second study, on yellow fever vaccine responses in identical twins.

The receptor was isolated from a woman younger than 35 in good health. The sequenced material came from PBMCs.

Written as DNA, the CDR3 is TGTGCCAGCAGTGGGAGACCCGGTGATGGCTACACCTTC. Translated, it gives CASSGRPGDGYTF. This sequence joins TRBV2 and TRBJ1-2; D not certain. V was clipped by 4 bases and J by 6 bases, with 12 bases between them. The CDR3 has 13 residues. Germline CDR1 is SNHLY and CDR2 is FYNNEI.